Listed here are 20 T cell receptor beta chains from one sample, sequenced in a study of control samples from healthy donors and cancer patients. The table came from immunoSEQ multiplex PCR; TCRdb's copy has only in-frame clones and leaves some out. Here the sample spans tens of thousands of clones, roughly 90% being singletons. Material: blood. The receptors here all came from a woman in her 70s in good health.

The chain uses TRBV5-4 and TRBJ2-3; TRBD2 agrees at 8 bases. The CDR3 covers 16 residues. The germline gives CDR1 SGHNT, CDR2 YYREEE (reference sequence). The junction had 7 bases not matched to a gene; V was cut back by 3 bases and J by 1 base. The chain's CDR3 is CASSSKAGAGTDTQYF. As DNA, the CDR3 is TGTGCCAGCAGCTCTAAAGCGGGGGCGGGCACAGATACGCAGTATTTT.

The rearrangement joins TRBV5-1 to TRBJ1-4; the match to TRBD1 covers 7 bases. The CDR3 has 16 amino acids. Germline CDR1 SGHRS, CDR2 YFSETQ. The ends lost 4 bases at V and 6 bases at J; junction bases unmatched: 12. For the CDR3, the DNA is TGCGCCAGCAGCCCCACCTCCGGGACAGTGTATGAAAAACTGTTTTTT. It translates to CASSPTSGTVYEKLFF.

V and J are TRBV7-9 and TRBJ2-3; D assignment may be TRBD1 or TRBD2 (7 bases each). The germline V and J ends were trimmed by 4 bases and 0 bases, with 14 bases remaining between them. CDR3 length: 16 amino acids. The germline V gene has CDR1 SEHNR and CDR2 FQNEAQ (reference sequence). CDR3 protein: CASSSGGTVSTDTQYF. CDR3 nucleotide sequence: TGTGCCAGCAGCTCCGGGGGGACAGTTAGCACAGATACGCAGTATTTT.

The chain employs TRBV5-4 and TRBJ1-3, with D tentatively TRBD1 (5 bases). V lost 4 bases and J 7 bases, leaving 15 bases between the germline ends. CDR1 and CDR2 (germline): SGHNT, YYREEE (reference sequence). The CDR3 is made up of 14 amino acids. The CDR3 DNA is TGTGCCAGCAGCAACACCGGGACGGGCAACACCATATATTTT. Translating it yields CASSNTGTGNTIYF.

The rearrangement joins TRBV12-3 or TRBV12-4 to TRBJ2-7, with no clear D. Trimming pared 4 bases from V and 3 bases from J, leaving 7 bases between. The CDR3 length is 12 residues. The CDR3 DNA sequence: TGTGCCAGCAGTTCTGGCCTCTACGAGCAGTACTTC. Encoded protein: CASSSGLYEQYF.

This chain joins TRBV15 and TRBJ1-1, with 8 bases that match TRBD1. V lost 5 bases to trimming and J lost 5 bases; unmatched junction nucleotides: 10. The CDR3 is 15 residues long. Germline assignment: CDR1 LNHNV and CDR2 YYDKDF (reference sequence). In DNA, the CDR3 is TGTGCCACCAGCTCCTTCGGACAGGGAGAGACTGAAGCTTTCTTT. It codes for CATSSFGQGETEAFF.

This clone occurred once. The CDR3 DNA follows: TGTGCCAGCAGTTTAGCGCCGATAGGGGAAGCTTTCTTT. As protein: CASSLAPIGEAFF. The chain recombines TRBV12-3 or TRBV12-4 with TRBJ1-1, with no clear D. CDR3 length: 13 residues. V was pared by 0 bases and J by 8 bases, with 10 bases between.

The chain couples TRBV7-8 to TRBJ2-1, with 8 bases matching TRBD2. Germline V gene sequence: CDR1 SGHVS, CDR2 FQNEAQ. The CDR3 runs 19 residues. V shed 5 bases and J 1 base; nucleotides not matched to a gene: 16. The CDR3 DNA reads as TGTGCCAGCAGCAACACCGGGACTAGGGGGTTGAGTTCCTACAATGAGCAGTTCTTC. Translated, it gives CASSNTGTRGLSSYNEQFF.

J is TRBJ1-2 and V is TRBV7-2, with 8 bases matching TRBD1. The CDR3 contains 14 residues. Trimming took 5 bases from V and 4 from J; bases not matched to a gene: 6. Germline V gene lookup returns CDR1 SGHTA and CDR2 FQGNSA. The CDR3 region has the DNA TGTGCCAGCAGCCCTGGGACAGGTCGCTATGGCTACACCTTC. Protein sequence: CASSPGTGRYGYTF. Variable domain in full (rest from reference TRBV7-2 and TRBJ1-2): GAGVSQSPSNKVTEKGKDVELRCDPISGHTALYWYRQSLGQGLEFLIYFQGNSAPDKSGLPSDRFSAERTGGSVSTLTIQRTQQEDSAVYLCASSPGTGRYGYTFGSGTRLTVV.

This chain connects TRBV10-2 to TRBJ2-5, with D maybe TRBD1 (5 bases). The CDR3 is made up of 16 amino acids. Trimming removed 0 bases from V and 4 bases from J, with 15 bases in between. Germline CDR1 WSHSY, CDR2 SAAADI. CDR3 sequence (DNA): TGCGCCAGCAGTGAGTCGGGCAGGGTTGACGGAGAGACCCAGTACTTC. Protein product: CASSESGRVDGETQYF.

The chain is built from TRBV11-2 and TRBJ1-1, with a possible D match to TRBD1 (5 bases). Between the trimmed V and J ends, which lost 1 base and 3 bases, there was a span of 9 bases. This CDR3 region has 14 residues. Germline loops: CDR1 SGHAT, CDR2 FQNNGV. The CDR3 region is CASSLGWGDTEAFF. The CDR3 coding sequence is TGTGCCAGCAGCTTAGGGTGGGGGGACACTGAAGCTTTCTTT.

The chain employs TRBV9 and TRBJ2-1; 8 bases are a match to TRBD2. CDR3 length: 15 residues. V shed 2 bases and J 3 bases; nucleotides not matched to a gene: 4. The germline V gene encodes CDR1 SGDLS and CDR2 YYNGEE. The CDR3 bases are TGTGCCAGCAGCGTCTCCGGGACTAGCTACAATGAGCAGTTCTTC. Translating it yields CASSVSGTSYNEQFF.

As DNA, the CDR3 is TGTGCCAGCAGTTACGGCACTAGCGGGCCCACAGATACGCAGTATTTT. Residues: CASSYGTSGPTDTQYF. This chain joins TRBV6-2 or TRBV6-3 and TRBJ2-3; 9 bases are shared with TRBD2. Germline loops: CDR1 MNHEY, CDR2 SVGEGT. V shed 2 bases, J shed 2 bases, and the junction held 5 bases outside the gene matches. The CDR3 extends over 16 amino acids.

The CDR3 here is CASSPEDSSYEQYF. The CDR3 region has the DNA TGCGCCAGCAGCCCGGAGGACAGCTCCTACGAGCAGTACTTC. The rearrangement links TRBV5-1 to TRBJ2-7, with a weak D call TRBD1 (6 bases). The V end was cut by 4 bases, the J end by 0 bases, with 11 bases between. The V gene's germline CDR1 is SGHRS and CDR2 YFSETQ. The CDR3 has 14 residues.

The CDR3 DNA is TGTGCCTGGAGTCCTCGGGTACAAGACAGAATAAACTATGGCTACACCTTC. Amino acids: CAWSPRVQDRINYGYTF. J is TRBJ1-2 and V is TRBV30, with D perhaps matching TRBD1 (5 bases). V was clipped by 2 bases and J by 2 bases, with 21 bases between them. The germline CDR1 and CDR2 sequences are GTSNPN and SVGIG (reference sequence). The CDR3 has 17 amino acids.

This chain connects TRBV18 to TRBJ1-3; TRBD1 is a possible D gene (5 bases). Germline V gene sequence: CDR1 KGHSH, CDR2 LQKENI. V was cut by 1 base and J by 2 bases, with 9 bases left in between. The CDR3 consists of 15 residues. The chain's CDR3 is CASSPRSGTGNTIYF. In nucleotides, the CDR3 is TGTGCCAGCTCACCACGGTCAGGGACTGGAAACACCATATATTTT. The full variable domain, rest sourced from reference TRBV18 and TRBJ1-3, is NAGVMQNPRHLVRRRGQEARLRCSPMKGHSHVYWYRQLPEEGLKFMVYLQKENIIDESGMPKERFSAEFPKEGPSILRIQQVVRGDSAAYFCASSPRSGTGNTIYFGEGSWLTVV.

The chain has TRBV19 and TRBJ1-6, with 8 nucleotides matching TRBD1. CDR1 is LNHDA and CDR2 is SQIVND in the germline V gene (reference sequence). The V segment lost 5 bases and the J segment 7 bases; nucleotides outside the gene matches: 4. The CDR3 contains 14 residues. The CDR3 protein is CASSPGQVNSPLHF. CDR3 in DNA: TGTGCCAGTAGTCCGGGACAGGTCAATTCACCCCTCCACTTT.

This clone was recorded only once. This rearrangement joins TRBV5-1 to TRBJ2-1, with 12 bases identical to TRBD2. Unmatched junction bases numbered 8, after V lost 4 bases and J lost 6 bases. CDR1 and CDR2 (germline): SGHRS, YFSETQ. There are 16 residues in the CDR3. The CDR3 loop reads CASSLSLAGGLNEQFF. In nucleotides, the CDR3 is TGCGCCAGCAGCCTGTCCCTAGCGGGGGGGCTCAATGAGCAGTTCTTC.

This clone appeared a single time. The rearrangement joins TRBV12-3 or TRBV12-4 to TRBJ1-2, with a possible D match to TRBD1 (5 bases). The CDR3 consists of 13 residues. Trimming left V 5 bases short and J 5 bases short, with 12 bases between. In DNA form, the CDR3 reads TGTGCCAGCAGTCAAGGGGCGGAATATGGCTACACCTTC. This codes for CASSQGAEYGYTF.

The chain has TRBV9 and TRBJ1-1, with D perhaps matching TRBD1 (5 bases). CDR1 is SGDLS, CDR2 YYNGEE, per germline. Trimming shortened V by 0 bases and J by 3 bases, and 21 bases separated the two germline ends. The CDR3 is made up of 18 amino acids. The CDR3 DNA follows: TGTGCCAGCAGCGTAGGATCTCGGGTCAGGGCTCGGGACACTGAAGCTTTCTTT. Translation gives CASSVGSRVRARDTEAFF.